This TCR beta chain was recorded in a study of vaccination and CD4 T cells after COVID-19. Background on the study: Control wells got either CEFX epitopes, HIV-1 Nef peptides, or no peptide at all.

Documented treatment: approximately nine-day PBMC culture with coronavirus spike peptide pools or control peptides (ViraFEST assay). The CDR3 is 15 residues long. The ends lost 6 bases at V and 1 base at J; junction bases unmatched: 5. Germline-derived CDR1 and CDR2 are LNHDA and SQIVND (reference sequence). This clonotype was counted between two and nine times. Its antigen is not identified. With the Oncomine TCR Beta short-read assay, DNA from cultured CD4+ T cells was sequenced. Using its own MiXCR run on the PCR reads, TCRdb lists one record per CDR3 protein. The sample records 8,500 to 13,000 distinct CDR3 sequences, roughly two fifths being singletons.

The sequences come from CD4+ T cells from blood, cultured in vitro, collected after SARS-CoV-2 vaccination. This TCR was recovered from a human donor who had recovered from COVID-19. This chain uses TRBV19 with TRBJ2-3, with 9 bases fitting TRBD1. CDR3 protein: CASSNRQGGTDTQYF. The CDR3 region has the DNA TGTGCCAGTAGCAACAGACAGGGGGGCACAGATACGCAGTATTTT. Together with reference TRBV19 and TRBJ2-3, the CDR3 gives the full variable domain: DGGITQSPKYLFRKEGQNVTLSCEQNLNHDAMYWYRQDPGQGLRLIYYSQIVNDFQKGDIAEGYSVSREKKESFPLTVTSAQKNPTAFYLCASSNRQGGTDTQYFGPGTRLTVL.